The 12 T cell receptor beta chains reported below all come from one sample, sequenced in a study of blood T cell repertoires in COVID-19. Some clones are missing from TCRdb's copy, which holds only in-frame ones; the method was immunoSEQ multiplex PCR. Of 100,000 to 120,000 clones listed, around 76% are singletons. Sequencing input: peripheral blood. The receptor source for this set is a woman between 65 and 79 years old with acute or convalescent COVID-19.

The V call is TRBV7-9, the J call TRBJ1-2; D remains ambiguous. Per germline, CDR1 SEHNR and CDR2 FQNEAQ (reference sequence). V lost 3 bases and J lost 10, with 12 bases in between. The CDR3 runs to 12 residues. The CDR3, as DNA: TGTGCCAGCAGCTTCCTTTCGGGGTACTACACCTTC. This gives the protein CASSFLSGYYTF.

This clone occurred a few times. The rearrangement uses TRBV7-7 and TRBJ2-5; 9 nucleotides line up with TRBD2. The germline V gene has CDR1 SSHAT and CDR2 FNYEAQ (reference sequence). The CDR3 totals 13 residues. Trimming took 4 bases from V and 7 from J; bases not matched to a gene: 4. The CDR3 bases are TGTGCCAGCAGCTCGGGACTAGCTGGGACCCAGTACTTC. It codes for CASSSGLAGTQYF.

The V and J genes are TRBV3-1 (or the pseudogene TRBV3-2) and TRBJ1-5; the D gene is possibly TRBD1 (5 bases). V lost 3 bases, J lost 4 bases, and 19 bases lay in between. This CDR3 contains 17 residues. Germline CDR1 is LGHDT and CDR2 is YNNKEL (reference sequence). The CDR3 nucleotides read TGTGCCAGCAGCCAGTATGGCGGGGGGAGCAGAAATCAGCCCCAGCATTTT. Translated, it gives CASSQYGGGSRNQPQHF.

This clone was counted a single time. CDR3 loop: CASSLYNSPLHF. The CDR3 region has the DNA TGTGCCAGCAGCCTTTATAATTCACCCCTCCACTTT. This chain links TRBV7-9 with TRBJ1-6; no clear D. V lost 5 bases and J lost 4, with 3 bases in between. This CDR3 spans 12 amino acids. The germline V gene has CDR1 SEHNR and CDR2 FQNEAQ (reference sequence).

The gene calls are TRBV10-3 and TRBJ1-6; D is undetermined. Trimming stripped 6 bases from V and 0 bases from J, with 6 bases between. Germline values: CDR1 ENHRY, CDR2 SYGVKD. This CDR3 spans 14 amino acids. The CDR3 DNA follows: TGTGCCATCAGGCTAGACTCCTATAATTCACCCCTCCACTTT. The encoded protein is CAIRLDSYNSPLHF.

V usage is TRBV9 and J usage is TRBJ2-5; D possibly corresponds to TRBD2 (6 bases). Trimming shortened V by 4 bases and J by 4 bases, and 8 bases separated the two germline ends. The CDR3 contains 12 residues. The germline gives CDR1 SGDLS, CDR2 YYNGEE. The CDR3 DNA sequence: TGTGCCAGCAGCCGGGACTTAGAGACCCAGTACTTC. Its translation: CASSRDLETQYF.

The V call is TRBV6-2 or TRBV6-3, the J call TRBJ1-5; no reliable D call. Trimming removed 2 bases from V and 3 bases from J, with 17 bases in between. The CDR3 totals 17 residues. Germline-derived CDR1 and CDR2 are MNHEY and SVGEGT. The CDR3 bases are TGTGCCAGCAGTTACGTAATGACGGGGAGAGACAATCAGCCCCAGCATTTT. Amino acids: CASSYVMTGRDNQPQHF.

The chain combines TRBV18 with TRBJ2-5; D not resolved. The CDR3 sequence is 15 residues long. Germline V gene sequence: CDR1 KGHSH, CDR2 LQKENI. The V end was cut by 0 bases, the J end by 5 bases, with 13 bases between. The CDR3 here is CASSPPPEAGETQYF. The CDR3 nucleotides are TGTGCCAGCTCACCACCCCCCGAGGCCGGGGAGACCCAGTACTTC.

This clone occurred a few times. This sequence joins TRBV5-1 and TRBJ2-7, with a tentative D call TRBD1 (6 bases). V lost 5 bases, J lost 5 bases, and 20 bases lay in between. The CDR3 extends over 15 amino acids. Looked up from germline, CDR1 is SGHRS and CDR2 is YFSETQ. The CDR3 loop is CASRRQQGTSDEQYF. The CDR3, as DNA: TGCGCCAGCAGAAGGCAACAGGGCACCTCTGACGAGCAGTACTTC.

The chain has TRBV11-2 and TRBJ1-2, with 8 bases that match TRBD1. Germline CDR1 reads SGHAT; CDR2 reads FQNNGV. The CDR3 contains 15 residues. J lost 7 bases, V lost 0 bases, and 7 bases had no gene match. CDR3 protein: CASSLDPNRGAGYTF. The CDR3, as DNA: TGTGCCAGCAGCTTAGATCCAAACAGGGGGGCTGGCTACACCTTC.

The J gene is TRBJ2-5, the V gene TRBV30, with D hard to call. Trimming took 4 bases from V and 0 from J, leaving 12 bases between them. CDR1 and CDR2 (germline): GTSNPN, SVGIG (reference sequence). This CDR3 region has 14 residues. The CDR3 protein is CAWKLVDNQETQYF. The DNA of the CDR3 is TGTGCCTGGAAATTGGTAGATAACCAAGAGACCCAGTACTTC.

The V call is TRBV29-1, the J call TRBJ2-5, with D unresolved. Germline V lookup: CDR1 SQVTM, CDR2 ANQGSEA. The CDR3 is 12 residues long. V lost 6 bases and J 1 base, leaving 9 bases between the germline ends. The CDR3 spells CSVSEIQETQYF. The CDR3 nucleotides are TGCAGCGTCTCAGAAATCCAAGAGACCCAGTACTTC.